These 15 T cell receptor beta chains originate from one sample sequenced in a study of blood T cell repertoires in COVID-19. Clones were read by immunoSEQ multiplex PCR, and TCRdb kept only the in-frame ones, dropping some. The data contain roughly 140,000 clones, approximately 80% of them singletons. The sample taken for sequencing was peripheral blood. The receptors shown here come from a man aged 55 to 69 with active or convalescent COVID-19.

This clone was counted a few times. V and J are TRBV6-5 and TRBJ2-5; D may be TRBD1 (6 bases). CDR1 and CDR2 (germline): MNHEY, SVGAGI. V was cut by 6 bases and J by 6 bases, with 11 bases left in between. The CDR3 sequence is 12 residues long. This CDR3 reads CASRDRRQTQYF. CDR3 coding DNA: TGTGCCAGCAGAGACAGGCGACAGACCCAGTACTTC.

V and J are TRBV4-3 and TRBJ1-4, with D unclear. Germline V lookup: CDR1 LGHNA, CDR2 YSLEER. The ends were cut back, 1 base at V and 3 bases at J, with 9 bases in the middle. The CDR3 sequence is 15 residues long. The CDR3 DNA reads as TGCGCCAGCAGCCAAGGGAACGGAGCTAATGAAAAACTGTTTTTT. This sequence encodes CASSQGNGANEKLFF.

The genes are TRBV21-1 and TRBJ1-4. TRBV21-1 is shown as a pseudogene. The CDR3 contains 16 residues. The CDR3 spells CASSIAYRWEDEKLFF. Here the CDR3 DNA reads TGTGCCAGCAGCATCGCCTACAGGTGGGAGGATGAAAAACTGTTTTTT.

This sequence joins TRBV5-1 and TRBJ1-4, with 11 bases lining up with TRBD1. V was pared by 5 bases and J by 7 bases, with 7 bases of the junction left unmatched. CDR3 size: 15 residues. Per the germline V gene, CDR1 is SGHRS and CDR2 is YFSETQ. The CDR3 region is CASSQGGTGGEKLFF. CDR3 nucleotides: TGCGCCAGCAGTCAGGGTGGGACAGGGGGTGAAAAACTGTTTTTT.

This clone was picked up one time. This chain links TRBV29-1 with TRBJ2-5; D perhaps matches TRBD1 (5 bases). Looked up from germline, CDR1 is SQVTM and CDR2 is ANQGSEA. Trimming left V 6 bases short and J 1 base short, with 12 bases between. The CDR3 sequence is 13 residues long. As DNA, the CDR3 is TGCAGCGTCTCCGGAAGGGGCCAAGAGACCCAGTACTTC. Translation: CSVSGRGQETQYF.

The rearrangement uses TRBV28 and TRBJ2-7; 7 positions match TRBD1. CDR3 length equals 14 residues. The V gene end was trimmed by 7 bases and the J gene end by 5 bases; junction bases not matched to a gene: 11. Germline V gene data show CDR1 as MDHEN and CDR2 as SYDVKM. The CDR3 DNA sequence: TGTGCCAGCATCGGTTCGGTCAGGGGGAACGAGCAGTACTTC. This encodes CASIGSVRGNEQYF.

This clone was detected a few times. The chain employs TRBV9 and TRBJ2-2; 7 nucleotides agree with TRBD1. V gave up 4 bases and J gave up 6 bases; unmatched junction bases: 12. The CDR3 is 16 amino acids. CDR1 and CDR2 (germline): SGDLS, YYNGEE. The CDR3, as DNA: TGTGCCAGCAGCTCAAACCCACAGGGGCCCCCCGGGGAGCTGTTTTTT. It encodes CASSSNPQGPPGELFF.

CDR3 region: CASRRRDRRSNTGELFF. The CDR3 DNA reads as TGTGCCAGCAGGCGCAGGGACAGACGAAGTAACACCGGGGAGCTGTTTTTT. V usage is TRBV5-5 and J usage is TRBJ2-2; TRBD1 agrees at 7 bases. Per germline, CDR1 SGHKS and CDR2 YYEKEE (reference sequence). The length of the CDR3 is 17 residues. V trimming: 5 bases; J trimming: 2 bases; junction bases outside the gene matches: 12.

The V gene is TRBV30, the J gene TRBJ2-3, with unresolved D. Germline values: CDR1 GTSNPN, CDR2 SVGIG (reference sequence). The ends were cut back, 2 bases at V and 2 bases at J, with 17 bases in the middle. This CDR3 has 16 amino acids. The DNA for the CDR3 is TGTGCCTGGAGTTCCGCTCCACAACCTTACACAGATACGCAGTATTTT. Its protein product is CAWSSAPQPYTDTQYF.

This chain joins TRBV2 and TRBJ2-5, with a tentative D call TRBD1 (6 bases). The V end lost 7 bases, the J end lost 6 bases, and 18 bases lay between the germline ends. CDR3 size: 14 residues. CDR1 and CDR2 from the germline V gene are SNHLY and FYNNEI. The CDR3 spells CASTWAGAMQTQYF. The CDR3 nucleotides read TGTGCCAGCACCTGGGCAGGGGCGATGCAGACCCAGTACTTC.

V usage is TRBV13 and J usage is TRBJ1-5; D not certain. CDR3 size: 13 residues. Deletions cut 5 bases from V and 5 bases from J, with 10 bases between. CDR1 PRHDT and CDR2 FYEKMQ come from the germline V gene (reference sequence). The CDR3 is CASSRQLDQPQHF. In DNA form, the CDR3 reads TGTGCCAGCAGCAGACAACTAGATCAGCCCCAGCATTTT.

CDR3 in amino acids: CATSRVDPQGTYEQYF. CDR3 coding DNA: TGTGCCACCAGCAGAGTAGACCCCCAGGGAACCTACGAGCAGTACTTC. The chain has TRBV15 and TRBJ2-7; TRBD1 is a possible D gene (5 bases). The CDR3 sequence is 16 residues long. Trimming removed 1 base from V and 2 bases from J, with 15 bases in between. The V gene's germline CDR1 is LNHNV and CDR2 YYDKDF (reference sequence).

This clone was seen more than once but under ten times. V and J are TRBV5-1 and TRBJ2-1, with 11 nucleotides matching TRBD1. The CDR3 contains 14 residues. The V and J ends lost 5 bases and 6 bases, in that order; junction bases with no gene match: 4. The germline gives CDR1 SGHRS, CDR2 YFSETQ. The CDR3 here is CASSVGTGGNEQFF. CDR3 bases: TGCGCCAGCAGTGTCGGGACAGGGGGCAATGAGCAGTTCTTC.

This clone occurred once. The chain couples TRBV28 to TRBJ1-5; perhaps TRBD1 as D (5 bases). CDR1 MDHEN and CDR2 SYDVKM come from the germline V gene. The CDR3 is 16 residues long. Trimming pared 2 bases from V and 5 bases from J, leaving 16 bases between. DNA for the CDR3: TGTGCCAGCAGTTTAGACAGCCCCAGCTACCATCAGCCCCAGCATTTT. Protein product: CASSLDSPSYHQPQHF.

The chain uses TRBV11-2 and TRBJ1-4; TRBD1 aligns across 8 bases. The CDR3 has 16 residues. CDR1 is SGHAT, CDR2 FQNNGV, per germline. V dropped 5 bases and J dropped 7; count of bases not matched to a gene: 12. The CDR3 sequence: CASSHYLTGESEKLFF. As DNA, the CDR3 is TGTGCCAGCAGCCATTACCTGACAGGGGAAAGTGAAAAACTGTTTTTT.